This is a list of T cell receptor beta chains from one sample in a study of T-cell reconstitution after alpha-beta-depleted transplantation in children. MiXCR, run by TCRdb on the PCR reads, gives a single entry per CDR3 protein. The data contain roughly 500,000 distinct CDR3 sequences, more than 9% of them singletons. The sequenced sample was PBMCs, obtained before TCRalphabeta/CD19-depleted stem cell transplant. Receptors were obtained from a child under 10 years old with inherited bone marrow failure, due to receive a stem cell transplant. The conserved cysteine and the conserved F or W are not part of the CDR3 here.

v_gene: TRBV18; CDR3aa: ASSPGGLDYNEQF
v_gene: TRBV6-5; CDR3aa: ASSYPTSGGEQF
v_gene: TRBV3-1; CDR3aa: ASSQSFRHGYT
v_gene: TRBV19; CDR3aa: ASSDGLRVGVNQPQH
v_gene: TRBV21-1; CDR3aa: ASSKGPRQGSSYNEQF
v_gene: TRBV28; CDR3aa: ASSLVPGQMIYEQY
v_gene: TRBV30; CDR3aa: AWDDKDRNSYEQY
v_gene: TRBV10-3; CDR3aa: AMAPPGLFYNEQF
v_gene: TRBV18; CDR3aa: ASSPTDGEQF
v_gene: TRBV19; CDR3aa: ASSIDWTAPNYGYT
v_gene: TRBV24-1; CDR3aa: ATSGGHDEQF
v_gene: TRBV19; CDR3aa: ASSIPGHPQPQH
v_gene: TRBV10-3; CDR3aa: AISESWEGNTEAF
v_gene: TRBV27; CDR3aa: ASSSASGLPYNEQF
v_gene: TRBV10-3; CDR3aa: AISERRNTEAF
v_gene: TRBV4-3; CDR3aa: ASSQETGGQGTQY
v_gene: TRBV6-5; CDR3aa: ASSYIAGYYGYT
v_gene: TRBV10-3; CDR3aa: AIIAGAGGIGEQY
v_gene: TRBV5-1; CDR3aa: ASSLVLAANTDTQY
v_gene: TRBV19; CDR3aa: ASSQGSGTLYEQY
v_gene: TRBV27; CDR3aa: ASSLSQDSLWQY
v_gene: TRBV12-3/TRBV12-4; CDR3aa: ASSFWGRRTGELF
v_gene: TRBV7-9; CDR3aa: ASRPQDGIVAF
v_gene: TRBV6-5; CDR3aa: ASWGAETQY
v_gene: TRBV21-1; CDR3aa: ASSKECIRMIENIQY
v_gene: TRBV20-1; CDR3aa: SARELGLAFTGELF
v_gene: TRBV6-5; CDR3aa: ASSTGSGYEEKLF
v_gene: TRBV19; CDR3aa: ASSINGPTGELF
v_gene: TRBV24-1; CDR3aa: ATSDPRLAGQETQY
v_gene: TRBV27; CDR3aa: ASSLSRNYGYT
v_gene: TRBV7-9; CDR3aa: ASSDPKGGGDIQY
v_gene: TRBV28; CDR3aa: ASSPPGTLH
v_gene: TRBV27; CDR3aa: ASSLWGDTQY
v_gene: TRBV20-1; CDR3aa: SAYRLAGDTGELF
v_gene: TRBV5-1; CDR3aa: ASSPRGYPNTGELF
v_gene: TRBV21-1; CDR3aa: ASSKGGSQLSNTGELF
v_gene: TRBV12-3/TRBV12-4; CDR3aa: ASSLTSKQF
v_gene: TRBV16; CDR3aa: ASSYDNYGYT
v_gene: TRBV7-8; CDR3aa: ASSLEGHPDTEAF
v_gene: TRBV9; CDR3aa: ASSVAGGVNEQF
v_gene: TRBV12-3/TRBV12-4; CDR3aa: ASSEGQGATGELF
v_gene: TRBV12-3/TRBV12-4; CDR3aa: ASSHQRGSGETQY
v_gene: TRBV7-9; CDR3aa: ATHGTASATGELF
v_gene: TRBV4-2; CDR3aa: ASRSGDESYNEQF
v_gene: TRBV20-1; CDR3aa: SARDLSYEQY
v_gene: TRBV20-1; CDR3aa: SASREFGGYT
v_gene: TRBV18; CDR3aa: ASSPGLSGKTDTQY
v_gene: TRBV27; CDR3aa: ASSPDGYNTEAF
v_gene: TRBV20-1; CDR3aa: SATDPTNEKLF
v_gene: TRBV5-1; CDR3aa: ASSLGVRENIQY
v_gene: TRBV20-1; CDR3aa: SASYVLAGAREQY
v_gene: TRBV6-1; CDR3aa: ASSETQRRGQY
v_gene: TRBV15; CDR3aa: ATSRRQGYEQY
v_gene: TRBV7-9; CDR3aa: ASSLLTAPYNEQF